This T cell receptor beta chain came from a study of response to subunit inactivated influenza vaccine. TCRdb re-called the RT-PCR reads with MiXCR, one entry per CDR3 protein. The table has just over 300,000 distinct CDR3 sequences, just over 20% seen once. Whole-study findings and limits: Each seasonal influenza vaccination, the authors suggested, recruits few new T cells.

There are a few counts of this clonotype. Its antigen is currently unknown. Germline V CDR1 and CDR2: WSHSY, SAAADI. V was shortened by 3 bases and J by 0 bases, with 10 bases between the two germline ends. CDR3 size: 15 residues. This sequence was found in a man aged 50-75 years who received an inactivated influenza vaccine. This specimen was PBMCs from blood, taken around 22 months after vaccination. This chain joins TRBV10-2 and TRBJ2-3, with D tentatively TRBD1 (6 bases). The CDR3 here is CASSDGTISTDTQYF. DNA for the CDR3: TGCGCCAGCAGTGATGGGACAATAAGCACAGATACGCAGTATTTT.